This T cell receptor (beta chain) was sequenced during a study of T cells in Graves' hyperthyroidism and ophthalmopathy. Fresh peripheral blood, more than 8 ml of it, supplied the PBMCs. The TCR beta CDR3 regions underwent amplification using RNA transcripts as the source. When the TCR CDR3 underwent first-round RT-PCR, the HTBI primer set was used. TCRdb fed the multiplex PCR reads into MiXCR, producing one record per CDR3 protein. The data hold around 490,000 distinct CDR3 sequences, with 15% to 20% observed a single time. CDR1 and CDR2 (germline): SGHRS, YFSETQ. V lost 4 bases and J lost 10; bases outside the gene matches: 4. CDR3 length: 14 residues.

This TCR was recovered from a man between 35 and 55 years old with Graves' ophthalmopathy. The rearrangement links TRBV5-1 to TRBJ2-3; 15 nucleotides line up with TRBD2. The source material was blood. The CDR3 sequence: CASSRGTSGGSQYF. DNA of the CDR3: TGCGCCAGCAGCAGAGGGACTAGCGGGGGGTCGCAGTATTTT.